This TCR beta chain came from a study of spatial heterogeneity in lung cancer. CDR1 and CDR2 from the germline V gene are SGHAT and FQNNGV. The CDR3 has 16 amino acids. Trimming at V came to 5 bases and at J to 0 bases, leaving 7 bases not matched to a gene. Every molecule of TCR cDNA had its own unique molecular identifier. TCRdb passed the 5' RACE reads through MiXCR, listing each CDR3 protein once. The sample carries approximately 40,000 distinct CDR3 sequences, under 7.5% recorded once. General observations from the study: Compared with follow-up, resection was when ubiquitous expanded tumor TCRs appeared in blood more.

This clonotype was seen only a few times. What it recognizes is unknown. Time point meaning: sample taken at primary tumor resection. The chain links TRBV11-2 to TRBJ2-1; 7 positions agree with TRBD2. The clonotype was recovered from a female donor with early-stage non-small cell lung cancer. The sequenced sample was PBMCs, obtained at surgery. Here the CDR3 reads CASSTLAASSYNEQFF. Here the CDR3 DNA reads TGTGCCAGCAGCACGCTAGCGGCGAGCTCCTACAATGAGCAGTTCTTC. Looking up the rest from reference TRBV11-2 and TRBJ2-1 gives the full variable domain: EAGVAQSPRYKIIEKRQSVAFWCNPISGHATLYWYQQILGQGPKLLIQFQNNGVVDDSQLPKDRFSAERLKGVDSTLKIQPAKLEDSAVYLCASSTLAASSYNEQFFGPGTRLTVL.